The present T cell receptor (beta chain) was sequenced within a study of Ad26.COV2.S vaccination and SARS-CoV-2 variants listed by TCRdb under 2021. The study in broad terms: Vaccine-arm donors were drawn from COV1001, a multicentre, randomized, double-blind, placebo-controlled phase I-IIa trial of Ad26.COV2.S in healthy adults. Dosing of Ad26.COV2.S was intramuscular, at either 5x10^10 or 1x10^11 viral particles, delivered as one shot or as two shots spaced 56 days apart. TCRbeta repertoire sequencing served as the tool for gauging how specific and how broad the SARS-CoV-2-reactive T cell receptors were following Ad26.COV2.S vaccination. The TCR-sequenced set comprised approximately 32 samples: some 19 Ad26.COV2.S vaccine recipients, 5 placebo recipients and 8 SARS-CoV-2 convalescent individuals. Trial participants were randomized into five groups of five: low-dose or high-dose Ad26.COV2.S given once or twice, or placebo on both occasions. Investigators did not know the trial group allocation while performing experiments and assessing outcomes.

The junction shows trimming of 2 bases on V and 5 bases on J, and the gene matches do not reach 4 bases of it. For CDR1 and CDR2, the germline V gene lists SGHTA and FQGNSA. The CDR3 runs 14 residues from the cysteine to the phenylalanine. Here the CDR3 DNA is all that survives: 42 bases in frame from base 1. The immunoSEQ Assay was used to sequence TCRbeta CDR3 regions. After extraction, genomic DNA underwent amplification by bias-controlled multiplex PCR, followed by high-throughput sequencing. The study's own analysis went as follows. To quantify the absolute abundance of each unique TCRbeta CDR3 region, sequences were collapsed and filtered. T cell fraction was estimated by normalizing TCRbeta template counts to usable DNA, which was measured by amplifying reference genes present in all nucleated cells. Repertoire TCRs were annotated as SARS-CoV-2-specific by exact matching of V gene, CDR3 amino acid sequence and J gene to a known reactive TCR set. The reference SARS-CoV-2 TCR set came from MIRA and was filtered for enrichment in COVID-19-positive ImmuneCODE repertoires, removing public or cross-reactive TCRs. Drawing on the MIRA antigens, annotated TCRs were analysed further at the level of specific ORF or position within ORF. Breadth was defined as the number of annotated unique rearrangements divided by the total number of unique productive rearrangements, and depth was defined as the summed frequency of the annotated unique rearrangements. Two-sided Wilcoxon rank-sum tests were applied when comparing TCR breadth between groups. TCRdb stores this immuneACCESS table with in-frame sequences only. Part of the clones is absent; in the studies checked, under half of the shortfall reflects unresolved V genes, and no reason is known for the rest. V and J calls and clone size are as listed in that table; D and trimming were resolved from the DNA. Within this sample are 250,000 to 300,000 clones, with 87% of them counted one time only. The ten most abundant clones make up 3% to 4% of the sample.

This sample's treatment or condition label indicates: roughly 18 received Ad26.COV2.S at low or high dose, single or two shots; about 5 received placebo; per-sample allocation not given. For vaccine and placebo recipients, the sequenced repertoires came from samples collected on day 63 after the first injection. In Cohort 1b, 25 adults aged 18-55 years were enrolled at a single site in Boston, USA, between 29 July and 7 August 2020. As a vaccine, Ad26.COV2.S was a replication-incompetent adenovirus type 26 vector that expressed a prefusion-stabilized SARS-CoV-2 spike protein derived from the original Wuhan strain. General findings and caveats noted by the study authors: Vaccine and placebo recipients had similar non-spike TCR breadth, a finding consistent with the vaccine containing only spike. The authors noted that total T cell responses may have been underestimated by the TCR breadth and depth analyses. After vaccination, spike-specific CD8+ and CD4+ T cell responses were reported to show substantial breadth. Spike-specific TCR breadth was higher in Ad26.COV2.S recipients than in placebo recipients (P = 0.0014). The study was not powered to compare responses between vaccine doses or regimens.

A remark on this clone: The antigen it binds to is not known. Nothing much larger sits one base from this clone, and base qualities are not available.

The chain is made from TRBV7-2 and TRBJ2-5; 8 bases in between match TRBD1. The specimen was peripheral blood, collected in a trial of Ad26.COV2.S vaccine versus placebo. The sequence was collected from a person aged 18 to 59 who received the Ad26.COV2.S COVID-19 vaccine or a placebo. The CDR3 here reads CASSLSGGFETQYF. The DNA is TGTGCCAGCAGCTTATCAGGGGGCTTTGAGACCCAGTACTTC. The entire variable domain, with the stretches around the CDR3 drawn from the reference TRBV7-2 and TRBJ2-5 proteins, is GAGVSQSPSNKVTEKGKDVELRCDPISGHTALYWYRQSLGQGLEFLIYFQGNSAPDKSGLPSDRFSAERTGGSVSTLTIQRTQQEDSAVYLCASSLSGGFETQYFGPGTRLLVL.